This T cell receptor beta chain stems from a study of cytomegalovirus exposure and HLA in healthy donors. CDR3 length: 14 residues. 60 Vbeta and 13 Jbeta primers were used in PCR. Libraries were prepared by immunoSEQ multiplex PCR; TCRdb keeps only in-frame clonotypes and omits some of them. The sample yields about 150,000 clones, 84% seen once. The chain carries TRBV21-1 and TRBJ1-2. TRBV21-1 is a pseudogene locus. The sequencing input was PBMCs. The clonotype originates from a man in his forties or fifties in good health and CMV-seropositive. CDR3 in DNA: TGTGCCAGCAGCAACAGGGAGGCTGACTATGGCTACACCTTC. It codes for CASSNREADYGYTF.